Below are 30 T cell receptor beta chains sequenced from a single sample in a study of shared clonotypes between healthy human individuals. Only in-frame clones appear in the TCRdb table, and some are missing; sequencing was by immunoSEQ multiplex PCR. In the table there are about 590,000 clones, roughly 96% of which are singletons. Naive CD8 cells lacked CD45RO, underwent positive selection for CCR7 and left out terminally differentiated effector memory CD45RA+ cells. The specimen sequenced was naive CD8+ T cells sorted from blood. Receptors were obtained from a woman in her 30s in good health.

This clone has only one observation. The chain recombines TRBV11-3 with TRBJ2-3, with D perhaps TRBD2 (5 bases). The CDR3 runs 16 residues. Trimming removed 1 base from V and 1 base from J, with 12 bases in between. From germline, CDR1 is SGHNT and CDR2 YENEEA. The CDR3, as DNA: TGTGCCAGCAGCTTAGGGACGCTAGCAGGCACAGATACGCAGTATTTT. Translating it yields CASSLGTLAGTDTQYF.

The sample holds one count of this clone. This chain links TRBV27 with TRBJ2-7; D not resolved. V was shortened by 3 bases and J by 4 bases, with 16 bases between the two germline ends. This CDR3 is built from 15 residues. The germline CDR1 and CDR2 sequences are MNHEY and SMNVEV (reference sequence). DNA of the CDR3: TGTGCCAGCAGTTTCACGGCTAGAACTTTATACGAGCAGTACTTC. Translation: CASSFTARTLYEQYF.

The chain uses TRBV4-1 and TRBJ1-3; 7 nucleotides match TRBD1. The V and J ends lost 3 bases and 8 bases, in that order; junction bases with no gene match: 10. Germline CDR1 reads MGHRA; CDR2 reads YSYEKL. The CDR3 consists of 15 residues. The CDR3 DNA reads as TGCGCCAGCAGCCATGGGCGAGGGGGCTTAGACACCATATATTTT. Protein product: CASSHGRGGLDTIYF.

This chain uses TRBV10-3 with TRBJ2-5; 7 bases fit TRBD2. The ends lost 6 bases at V and 3 bases at J; junction bases unmatched: 4. The germline CDR1 and CDR2 sequences are ENHRY and SYGVKD. This CDR3 contains 13 residues. CDR3 region: CAIRREMEETQYF. In nucleotides, the CDR3 is TGTGCCATCAGGCGGGAGATGGAAGAGACCCAGTACTTC.

The chain has TRBV6-6 and TRBJ2-5; 14 bases are a match to TRBD2. The CDR3 has 16 residues. V was pared by 5 bases and J by 5 bases, with 7 bases of the junction left unmatched. The germline V gene has CDR1 MNHNY and CDR2 SVGAGI (reference sequence). CDR3 nucleotides: TGTGCCAGCAGTCAACAGGGACTAGCGGGAGCTGAGACCCAGTACTTC. Translation: CASSQQGLAGAETQYF.

This clone has a single count. This chain links TRBV6-1 with TRBJ2-7, with 12 bases aligning to TRBD2. Germline CDR1 is MNHNS and CDR2 is SASEGT. The CDR3 runs to 17 residues. V trimming: 1 base; J trimming: 0 bases; junction bases outside the gene matches: 4. The DNA for the CDR3 is TGTGCCAGCAGTGAAGGGACTAGCGGGATCTTCTCCTACGAGCAGTACTTC. This sequence encodes CASSEGTSGIFSYEQYF.

J is TRBJ1-1 and V is TRBV28; no clear D. V was clipped by 7 bases and J by 5 bases, with 11 bases between them. Germline V CDR1 and CDR2: MDHEN, SYDVKM. There are 12 residues in the CDR3. The CDR3 sequence is CASTLDGTEAFF. The DNA for the CDR3 is TGTGCCAGCACACTCGACGGAACTGAAGCTTTCTTT.

V is TRBV28 and J is TRBJ2-7; 9 bases align to TRBD1. After removal of 2 bases from V and 1 base from J, the junction contained 0 bases not matched to a gene. The germline V gene has CDR1 MDHEN and CDR2 SYDVKM. CDR3 length equals 14 residues. CDR3 nucleotide sequence: TGTGCCAGCAGTTTAGGGACAGGGTCCTACGAGCAGTACTTC. It specifies CASSLGTGSYEQYF.

V is TRBV28 and J is TRBJ1-5; D call uncertain. This CDR3 spans 15 amino acids. With 1 base removed from V and 0 bases from J, the gap between germline ends came to 7 bases. Looked up from germline, CDR1 is MDHEN and CDR2 is SYDVKM. The CDR3 is CASSLYVDSNQPQHF. In nucleotides, the CDR3 is TGTGCCAGCAGTTTATATGTGGATAGCAATCAGCCCCAGCATTTT.

The genes are TRBV30 and TRBJ2-5; 7 bases are a match to TRBD2. V shed 0 bases, J shed 5 bases, and the junction held 12 bases outside the gene matches. The CDR3 is 16 residues long. From germline, CDR1 is GTSNPN and CDR2 SVGIG (reference sequence). The CDR3 loop is CAWSVWGGTTWETQYF. The CDR3 DNA sequence: TGTGCCTGGAGTGTATGGGGGGGGACGACGTGGGAGACCCAGTACTTC.

This chain joins TRBV28 and TRBJ2-2; 8 bases match TRBD2. The germline CDR1 and CDR2 sequences are MDHEN and SYDVKM. V was clipped by 4 bases and J by 2 bases; unmatched bases: 9. CDR3 length: 17 amino acids. The CDR3 here is CASSSFRLAINTGELFF. The CDR3 DNA reads as TGTGCCAGCAGTTCCTTCCGACTAGCGATAAACACCGGGGAGCTGTTTTTT.

This clone appeared a single time. The rearrangement joins TRBV15 to TRBJ2-1; D is perhaps TRBD2 (6 bases). Germline CDR1 reads LNHNV; CDR2 reads YYDKDF (reference sequence). This CDR3 spans 15 amino acids. The V gene lost 3 bases and the J gene lost 6 bases, with 15 bases spanning the gap. Here the CDR3 reads CATSSNSPGLNEQFF. The CDR3 DNA sequence: TGTGCCACCAGCAGCAACAGTCCGGGACTCAATGAGCAGTTCTTC.

This clone was found once. This chain uses TRBV13 with TRBJ2-1; D is undetermined. The CDR3 totals 15 residues. Between the trimmed V and J ends, which lost 3 bases and 5 bases, there was a span of 14 bases. Looked up from germline, CDR1 is PRHDT and CDR2 is FYEKMQ (reference sequence). The CDR3 loop is CASSFRGMDDNEQFF. The CDR3 coding sequence is TGTGCCAGCAGCTTTCGTGGAATGGACGACAATGAGCAGTTCTTC.

The V and J genes are TRBV5-1 and TRBJ2-5, with D perhaps being TRBD1 or TRBD2 (5 bases each). CDR1 SGHRS and CDR2 YFSETQ come from the germline V gene. The CDR3 covers 13 residues. With 2 bases removed from V and 7 bases from J, the gap between germline ends came to 12 bases. The CDR3 nucleotides are TGCGCCAGCAGCTTTGAGGGGCTGGGGACCCAGTACTTC. This translates into CASSFEGLGTQYF.

This rearrangement joins TRBV6-5 to TRBJ2-1; TRBD2 matches at 8 bases. The CDR3 runs to 15 residues. The germline CDR1 and CDR2 sequences are MNHEY and SVGAGI. V trimming: 0 bases; J trimming: 9 bases; junction bases outside the gene matches: 7. The CDR3 region is CASSYSMGLVAEQFF. The CDR3 nucleotides are TGTGCCAGCAGTTACTCGATGGGACTAGTCGCTGAGCAGTTCTTC.

The CDR3 here is CASSPRGEGTDTQYF. CDR3 sequence (DNA): TGCGCCAGCAGTCCTCGGGGTGAGGGCACAGATACGCAGTATTTT. V usage is TRBV10-1 and J usage is TRBJ2-3; possible D gene TRBD2, 5 bases. Germline lookup yields CDR1 WNHNN and CDR2 SYGVQD (reference sequence). V lost 5 bases, J lost 1 base, and 13 bases lay in between. The CDR3 is made up of 15 amino acids.

This clone was detected only once. J is TRBJ1-2 and V is TRBV4-1; D is unresolved. The V end lost 2 bases, the J end lost 2 bases, and 9 bases lay between the germline ends. The CDR3 spans 14 residues. CDR1 is MGHRA, CDR2 YSYEKL, per germline. The CDR3 is CASSQLTVNYGYTF. In nucleotides, the CDR3 is TGCGCCAGCAGCCAACTGACCGTAAACTATGGCTACACCTTC.

The V and J genes are TRBV6-5 and TRBJ1-2, with 8 bases fitting TRBD1. J was trimmed by 3 bases and V by 6 bases; bases with no gene match: 6. The CDR3 is 14 residues long. From germline, CDR1 is MNHEY and CDR2 SVGAGI. Here the CDR3 reads CASSRGQRDYGYTF. In DNA, the CDR3 is TGTGCCAGCAGCAGGGGGCAGAGGGACTATGGCTACACCTTC.

Comment on this clone: The sample has other DNA sequences that encode this CDR3 too. The rearrangement joins TRBV29-1 to TRBJ1-1, with D unresolved. Germline loops: CDR1 SQVTM, CDR2 ANQGSEA. Deletions cut 4 bases from V and 8 bases from J, with 8 bases between. The CDR3 spans 10 residues. The DNA of the CDR3 is TGCAGCGTTGGTGGCGGAGAAGCTTTCTTT. Encoded protein: CSVGGGEAFF. Full variable domain (remainder filled in from reference TRBV29-1 and TRBJ1-1): SAVISQKPSRDICQRGTSLTIQCQVDSQVTMMFWYRQQPGQSLTLIATANQGSEATYESGFVIDKFPISRPNLTFSTLTVSNMSPEDSSIYLCSVGGGEAFFGQGTRLTVV.

The rearrangement uses TRBV4-1 and TRBJ2-1, with 13 positions matching TRBD2. The germline CDR1 and CDR2 sequences are MGHRA and YSYEKL. The CDR3 consists of 16 residues. Trimming cost V 0 bases and J 6 bases; bases outside gene matches: 2. The CDR3 reads CASSQELAGGFNEQFF. The CDR3 DNA reads as TGCGCCAGCAGCCAAGAACTAGCGGGAGGGTTCAATGAGCAGTTCTTC.

The chain uses TRBV27 and TRBJ2-7; TRBD2 matches 7 bases. Germline V gives CDR1 MNHEY, CDR2 SMNVEV (reference sequence). J lost 1 base, V lost 4 bases, and 4 bases had no gene match. The CDR3 runs 14 residues. The CDR3 loop reads CASSYASGSYEQYF. As DNA, the CDR3 is TGTGCCAGCAGTTATGCTAGCGGATCCTACGAGCAGTACTTC.

The chain employs TRBV13 and TRBJ2-1; 10 bases align to TRBD2. The germline CDR1 and CDR2 sequences are PRHDT and FYEKMQ (reference sequence). V shed 1 base, J shed 8 bases, and the junction held 5 bases outside the gene matches. The CDR3 spans 15 residues. DNA of the CDR3: TGTGCCAGCAGCTTAGAGCGGGAGGGTGCGGATGAGCAGTTCTTC. This gives the protein CASSLEREGADEQFF.

This clone was counted once. The gene calls are TRBV19 and TRBJ1-5; 8 nucleotides align to TRBD1. The CDR3 is 15 residues long. The germline gives CDR1 LNHDA, CDR2 SQIVND (reference sequence). V lost 6 bases and J lost 5; bases outside the gene matches: 9. CDR3 bases: TGTGCCAGTAGGGGTTACAGGGGGAGCGATCAGCCCCAGCATTTT. Translation gives CASRGYRGSDQPQHF.

The chain links TRBV29-1 to TRBJ2-2; 10 positions agree with TRBD2. CDR3 length: 17 amino acids. The J segment lost 4 bases and the V segment lost 0 bases, leaving 8 bases of the junction unmatched. Germline V gene data show CDR1 as SQVTM and CDR2 as ANQGSEA. CDR3 region: CSVEEPGASGGTGELFF. Here the CDR3 DNA reads TGCAGCGTTGAAGAACCTGGCGCTAGCGGGGGCACCGGGGAGCTGTTTTTT.

V is TRBV5-5 and J is TRBJ2-7; 9 nucleotides align to TRBD1. Trimming took 4 bases from V and 3 from J; bases not matched to a gene: 8. Germline V lookup: CDR1 SGHKS, CDR2 YYEKEE (reference sequence). The CDR3 totals 15 residues. The CDR3 nucleotides are TGTGCCAGCAGCCCCGGACAGGGGAGCCTCTACGAGCAGTACTTC. This sequence encodes CASSPGQGSLYEQYF.

The chain is built from TRBV5-1 and TRBJ2-7, with TRBD2 matching 9 bases. The germline CDR1 and CDR2 sequences are SGHRS and YFSETQ. V was clipped by 0 bases and J by 4 bases; unmatched bases: 5. CDR3 length: 15 residues. The chain's CDR3 is CASSLGSGSGYEQYF. The CDR3 DNA is TGCGCCAGCAGCTTGGGTAGCGGGAGTGGTTACGAGCAGTACTTC.

This chain connects TRBV11-3 to TRBJ2-3, with TRBD2 matching 13 bases. This CDR3 has 18 amino acids. V dropped 1 base and J dropped 6; count of bases not matched to a gene: 10. Looked up from germline, CDR1 is SGHNT and CDR2 is YENEEA. The CDR3 sequence: CASSLGGLAGTSWDTQYF. The CDR3 DNA follows: TGTGCCAGCAGCTTAGGGGGACTAGCGGGGACTTCGTGGGATACGCAGTATTTT. The full variable domain, in which reference TRBV11-3 and TRBJ2-3 provide the parts outside the CDR3, is EAGVVQSPRYKIIEKKQPVAFWCNPISGHNTLYWYLQNLGQGPELLIRYENEEAVDDSQLPKDRFSAERLKGVDSTLKIQPAELGDSAVYLCASSLGGLAGTSWDTQYFGPGTRLTVL.

The CDR3 here is CAKNRGGSTDTQYF. CDR3 sequence (DNA): TGTGCCAAAAACAGGGGAGGGAGCACAGATACGCAGTATTTT. The rearrangement joins TRBV2 to TRBJ2-3, with D tentatively TRBD1 or TRBD2 (7 bases each). Trimming shortened V by 10 bases and J by 0 bases, and 14 bases separated the two germline ends. Germline values: CDR1 SNHLY, CDR2 FYNNEI. This CDR3 contains 14 residues.

A remark on this clone: Additional DNA sequences in this sample encode the identical CDR3. This chain links TRBV5-1 with TRBJ2-7; D call uncertain. V was shortened by 4 bases and J by 0 bases, with 5 bases between the two germline ends. CDR1 and CDR2 (germline): SGHRS, YFSETQ. CDR3 length: 12 residues. The CDR3 loop is CASSPSSYEQYF. In nucleotides, the CDR3 is TGCGCCAGCAGCCCATCCTCCTACGAGCAGTACTTC.

The chain uses TRBV6-5 and TRBJ2-5; D is unclear. CDR3 size: 15 residues. Germline values: CDR1 MNHEY, CDR2 SVGAGI. Deletions cut 7 bases from V and 4 bases from J, with 19 bases between. CDR3 DNA sequence: TGTGCCAGCACCTTCCGCGAGATGGCTGGAGAGACCCAGTACTTC. This gives the protein CASTFREMAGETQYF.